The 6 T cell receptor beta chains below come from one sample, sequenced in a study of blood T cells in healthy people across ages. A second PCR, run for roughly 7 to 11 cycles, used a sample-barcoded 5' primer plus a J-beta primer mix. TCRdb ran MiXCR on the 5' RACE reads and lists one entry per CDR3 protein. This table holds 1.8 million or so distinct CDR3 sequences, more than 35% found once. Sequencing used blood. The receptor source for this set is a human donor in good health.

The CDR3 DNA follows: TGTGCCAGCAGCCCCACCGGCCTGGGGGGCGAGCAGTACTTC. Protein: CASSPTGLGGEQYF. The genes are TRBV7-2 and TRBJ2-7; a weak D match, TRBD2 (6 bases). V shed 5 bases and J shed 6 bases, with 17 bases lying between them. The V gene's germline CDR1 is SGHTA and CDR2 FQGNSA. The CDR3 length is 14 residues.

This clonotype has ten or more counts. For the CDR3, the DNA is TGTGCCAGCAGTCTACTAGCGGGGGACTACAATGAGCAGTTCTTC. It codes for CASSLLAGDYNEQFF. The gene calls are TRBV6-5 and TRBJ2-1; 11 nucleotides align to TRBD2. Germline CDR1 and CDR2: MNHEY and SVGAGI. The ends lost 5 bases at V and 3 bases at J; junction bases unmatched: 3. This CDR3 contains 15 residues.

The J gene is TRBJ2-6, the V gene TRBV5-6; D is undetermined. Trimming took 2 bases from V and 4 from J, leaving 7 bases between them. Looked up from germline, CDR1 is SGHDT and CDR2 is YYEEEE. This CDR3 is built from 14 residues. This CDR3 reads CASSFTDGANVLTF. CDR3 sequence (DNA): TGTGCCAGCAGCTTCACAGACGGGGCCAACGTCCTGACTTTC. The whole variable domain, remainder taken from reference TRBV5-6 and TRBJ2-6, is DAGVTQSPTHLIKTRGQQVTLRCSPKSGHDTVSWYQQALGQGPQFIFQYYEEEERQRGNFPDRFSGHQFPNYSSELNVNALLLGDSALYLCASSFTDGANVLTFGAGSRLTVL.

The V call is TRBV6-6, the J call TRBJ1-6, with D unclear. Germline assignment: CDR1 MNHNY and CDR2 SVGAGI (reference sequence). V was cut by 7 bases and J by 1 base, with 8 bases left in between. The CDR3 sequence is 14 residues long. CDR3 sequence (DNA): TGTGCCAGCACCCCAGAGTCCTATAATTCACCCCTCCACTTT. This sequence encodes CASTPESYNSPLHF.

This rearrangement joins TRBV7-3 to TRBJ1-1, with 8 positions matching TRBD1. The CDR3 spans 15 residues. The V and J ends lost 2 bases and 1 base, in that order; junction bases with no gene match: 3. Per germline, CDR1 SGHTA and CDR2 FQGTGA. As DNA, the CDR3 is TGTGCCAGCAGCTTACTAGGACAGGGGAACACTGAAGCTTTCTTT. It yields the protein CASSLLGQGNTEAFF.

The chain joins TRBV12-3 or TRBV12-4 to TRBJ2-7; TRBD1 is a possible D gene (5 bases). V was clipped by 1 base and J by 7 bases, with 17 bases between them. The CDR3 has 15 residues. The DNA for the CDR3 is TGTGCCAGCAGTTTAGTAGGGGCCCGACGAAATGAGCAGTACTTC. This translates into CASSLVGARRNEQYF.